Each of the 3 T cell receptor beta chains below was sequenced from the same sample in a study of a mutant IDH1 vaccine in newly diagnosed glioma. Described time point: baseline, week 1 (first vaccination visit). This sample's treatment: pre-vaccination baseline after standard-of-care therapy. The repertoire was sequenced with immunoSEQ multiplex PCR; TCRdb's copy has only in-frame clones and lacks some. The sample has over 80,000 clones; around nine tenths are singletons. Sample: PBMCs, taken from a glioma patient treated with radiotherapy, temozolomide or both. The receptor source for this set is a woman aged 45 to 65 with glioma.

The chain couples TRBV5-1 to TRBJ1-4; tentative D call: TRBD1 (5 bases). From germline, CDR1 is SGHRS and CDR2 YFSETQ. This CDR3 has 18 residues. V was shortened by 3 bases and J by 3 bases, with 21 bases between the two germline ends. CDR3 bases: TGCGCCAGCAGCTATTGGGGCCCTACGGTGTCAGCTAATGAAAAACTGTTTTTT. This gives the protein CASSYWGPTVSANEKLFF. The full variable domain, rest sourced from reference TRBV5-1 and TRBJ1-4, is KAGVTQTPRYLIKTRGQQVTLSCSPISGHRSVSWYQQTPGQGLQFLFEYFSETQRNKGNFPGRFSGRQFSNSRSEMNVSTLELGDSALYLCASSYWGPTVSANEKLFFGSGTQLSVL.

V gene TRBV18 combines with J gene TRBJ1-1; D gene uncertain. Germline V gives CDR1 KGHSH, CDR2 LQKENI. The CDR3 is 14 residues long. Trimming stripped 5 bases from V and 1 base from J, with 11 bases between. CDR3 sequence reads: CASSDSQANTEAFF. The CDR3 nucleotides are TGTGCCAGCTCAGATTCGCAAGCGAACACTGAAGCTTTCTTT.

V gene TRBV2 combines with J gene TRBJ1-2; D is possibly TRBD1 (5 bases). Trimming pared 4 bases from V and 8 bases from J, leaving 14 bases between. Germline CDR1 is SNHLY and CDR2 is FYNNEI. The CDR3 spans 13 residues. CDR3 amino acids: CASSGLQGDGYTF. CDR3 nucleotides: TGTGCCAGCAGTGGACTCCAGGGAGACGGCTACACCTTC. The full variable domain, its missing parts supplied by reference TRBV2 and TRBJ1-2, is EPEVTQTPSHQVTQMGQEVILRCVPISNHLYFYWYRQILGQKVEFLVSFYNNEISEKSEIFDDQFSVERPDGSNFTLKIRSTKLEDSAMYFCASSGLQGDGYTFGSGTRLTVV.